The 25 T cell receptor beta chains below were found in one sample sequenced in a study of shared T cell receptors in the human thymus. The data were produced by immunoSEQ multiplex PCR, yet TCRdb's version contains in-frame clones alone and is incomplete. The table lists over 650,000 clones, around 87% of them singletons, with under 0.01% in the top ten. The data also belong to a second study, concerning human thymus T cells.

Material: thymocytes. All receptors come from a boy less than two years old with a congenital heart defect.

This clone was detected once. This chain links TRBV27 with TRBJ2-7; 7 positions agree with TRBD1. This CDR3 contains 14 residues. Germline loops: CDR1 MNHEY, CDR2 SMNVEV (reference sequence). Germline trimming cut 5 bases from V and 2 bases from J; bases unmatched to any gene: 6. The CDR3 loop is CASSPGQSAYEQYF. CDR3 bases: TGTGCCAGCAGTCCGGGACAGTCAGCCTACGAGCAGTACTTC.

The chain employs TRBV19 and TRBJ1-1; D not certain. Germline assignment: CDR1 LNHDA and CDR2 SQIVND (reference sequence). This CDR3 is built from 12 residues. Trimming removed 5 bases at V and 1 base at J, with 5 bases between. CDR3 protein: CASSEPNTEAFF. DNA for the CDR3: TGTGCCAGTAGTGAGCCGAACACTGAAGCTTTCTTT.

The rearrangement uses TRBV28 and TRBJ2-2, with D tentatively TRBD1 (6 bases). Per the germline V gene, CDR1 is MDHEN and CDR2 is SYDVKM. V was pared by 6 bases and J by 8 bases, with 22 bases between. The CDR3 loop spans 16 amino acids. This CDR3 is CASSPGADHRRGELFF. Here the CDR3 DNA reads TGTGCCAGCAGCCCAGGGGCGGACCACCGGCGAGGGGAGCTGTTTTTT. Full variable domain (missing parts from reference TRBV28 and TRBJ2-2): DVKVTQSSRYLVKRTGEKVFLECVQDMDHENMFWYRQDPGLGLRLIYFSYDVKMKEKGDIPEGYSVSREKKERFSLILESASTNQTSMYLCASSPGADHRRGELFFGEGSRLTVL.

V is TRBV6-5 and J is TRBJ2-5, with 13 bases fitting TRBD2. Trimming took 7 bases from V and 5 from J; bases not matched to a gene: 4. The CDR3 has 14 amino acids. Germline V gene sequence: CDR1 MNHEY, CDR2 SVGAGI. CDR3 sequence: CASTALAGGETQYF. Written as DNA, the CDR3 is TGTGCCAGCACCGCACTAGCGGGAGGGGAGACCCAGTACTTC.

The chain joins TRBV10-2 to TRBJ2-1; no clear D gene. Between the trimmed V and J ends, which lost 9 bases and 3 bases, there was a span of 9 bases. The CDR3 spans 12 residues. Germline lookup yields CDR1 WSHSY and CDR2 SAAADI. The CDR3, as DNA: TGCGCCAGTATGTTCGGCTACAATGAGCAGTTCTTC. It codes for CASMFGYNEQFF.

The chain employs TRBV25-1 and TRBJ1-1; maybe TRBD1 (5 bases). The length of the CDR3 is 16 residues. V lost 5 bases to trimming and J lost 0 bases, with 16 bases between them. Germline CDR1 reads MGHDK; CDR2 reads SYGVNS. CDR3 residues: CASSPSGGSMNTEAFF. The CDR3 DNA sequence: TGTGCCAGCAGTCCCTCGGGGGGGTCCATGAACACTGAAGCTTTCTTT.

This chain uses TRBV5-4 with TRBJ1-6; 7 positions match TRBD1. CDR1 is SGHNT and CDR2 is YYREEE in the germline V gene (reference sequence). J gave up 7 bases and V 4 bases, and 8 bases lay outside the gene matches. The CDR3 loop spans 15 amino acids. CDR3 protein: CASSPKDRTNSPLHF. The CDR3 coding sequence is TGTGCCAGCAGCCCCAAGGACAGGACAAATTCACCCCTCCACTTT.

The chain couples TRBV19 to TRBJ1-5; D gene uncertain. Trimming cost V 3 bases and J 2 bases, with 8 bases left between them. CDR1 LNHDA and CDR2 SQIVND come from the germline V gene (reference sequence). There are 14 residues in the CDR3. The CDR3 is CASSIKEGNQPQHF. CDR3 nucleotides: TGTGCCAGTAGTATTAAAGAGGGCAATCAGCCCCAGCATTTT.

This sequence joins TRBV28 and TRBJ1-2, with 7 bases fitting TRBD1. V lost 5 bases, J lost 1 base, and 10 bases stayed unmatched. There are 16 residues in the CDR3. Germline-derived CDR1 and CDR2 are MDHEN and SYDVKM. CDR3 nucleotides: TGTGCCAGCAGTACGGGACAGAGGGGGAATAACTATGGCTACACCTTC. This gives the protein CASSTGQRGNNYGYTF.

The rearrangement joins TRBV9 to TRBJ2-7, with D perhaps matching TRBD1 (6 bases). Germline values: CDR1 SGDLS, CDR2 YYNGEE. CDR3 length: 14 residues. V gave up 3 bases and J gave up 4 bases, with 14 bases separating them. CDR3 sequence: CASSEGQYPYEQYF. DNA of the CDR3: TGTGCCAGCAGCGAGGGACAATACCCTTACGAGCAGTACTTC.

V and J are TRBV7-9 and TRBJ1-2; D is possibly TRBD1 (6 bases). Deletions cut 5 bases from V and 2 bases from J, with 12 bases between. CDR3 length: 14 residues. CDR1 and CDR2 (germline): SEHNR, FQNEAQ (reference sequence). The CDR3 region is CASSLNGTNYGYTF. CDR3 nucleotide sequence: TGTGCCAGCAGCCTAAACGGGACAAACTATGGCTACACCTTC.

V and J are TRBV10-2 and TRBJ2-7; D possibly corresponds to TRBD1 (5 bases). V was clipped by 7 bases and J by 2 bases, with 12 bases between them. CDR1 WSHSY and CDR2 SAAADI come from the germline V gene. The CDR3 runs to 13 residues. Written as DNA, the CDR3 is TGCGCCAGCAAACGCGACAGTCCCTACGAGCAGTACTTC. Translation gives CASKRDSPYEQYF.

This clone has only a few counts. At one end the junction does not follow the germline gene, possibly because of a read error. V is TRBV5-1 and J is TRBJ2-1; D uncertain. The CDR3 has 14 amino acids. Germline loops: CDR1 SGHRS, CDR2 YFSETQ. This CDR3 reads CASRLGPHANEQFF. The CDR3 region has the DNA TGCGCCAGCAGGTTGGGCCCCCACGCGAATGAGCAGTTCTTC.

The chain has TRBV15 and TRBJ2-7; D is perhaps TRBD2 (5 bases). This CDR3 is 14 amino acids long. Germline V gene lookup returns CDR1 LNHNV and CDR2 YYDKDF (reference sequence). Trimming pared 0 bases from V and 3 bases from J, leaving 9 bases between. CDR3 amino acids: CATSRDPGDYEQYF. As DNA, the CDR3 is TGTGCCACCAGCAGAGATCCCGGGGACTACGAGCAGTACTTC.

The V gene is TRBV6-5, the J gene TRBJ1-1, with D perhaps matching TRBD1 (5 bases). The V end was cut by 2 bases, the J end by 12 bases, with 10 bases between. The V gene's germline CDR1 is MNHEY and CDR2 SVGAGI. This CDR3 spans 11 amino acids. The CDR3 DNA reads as TGTGCCAGCAGTTACAGGGGTAAGACTTTCTTT. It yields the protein CASSYRGKTFF.

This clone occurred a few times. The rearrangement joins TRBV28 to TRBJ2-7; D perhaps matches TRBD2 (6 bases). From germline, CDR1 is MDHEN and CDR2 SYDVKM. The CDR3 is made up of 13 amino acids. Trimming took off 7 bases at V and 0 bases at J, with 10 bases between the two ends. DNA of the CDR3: TGTGCCAGCAATAACGGGAGCTCCTACGAGCAGTACTTC. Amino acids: CASNNGSSYEQYF.

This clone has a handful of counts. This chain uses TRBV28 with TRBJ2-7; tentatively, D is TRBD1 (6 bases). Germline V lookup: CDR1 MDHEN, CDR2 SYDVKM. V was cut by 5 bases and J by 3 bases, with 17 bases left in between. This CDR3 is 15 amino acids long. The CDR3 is CASSHSTGDFYEQYF. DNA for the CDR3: TGTGCCAGCAGTCATTCGACAGGAGACTTCTACGAGCAGTACTTC. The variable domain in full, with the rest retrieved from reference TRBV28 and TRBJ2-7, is DVKVTQSSRYLVKRTGEKVFLECVQDMDHENMFWYRQDPGLGLRLIYFSYDVKMKEKGDIPEGYSVSREKKERFSLILESASTNQTSMYLCASSHSTGDFYEQYFGPGTRLTVT.

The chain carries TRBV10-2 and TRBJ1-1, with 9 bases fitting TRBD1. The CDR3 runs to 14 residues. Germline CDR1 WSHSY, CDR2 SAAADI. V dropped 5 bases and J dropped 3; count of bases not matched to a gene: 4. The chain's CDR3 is CASSIDRGYTEAFF. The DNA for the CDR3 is TGCGCCAGCAGTATAGACAGGGGGTACACTGAAGCTTTCTTT.

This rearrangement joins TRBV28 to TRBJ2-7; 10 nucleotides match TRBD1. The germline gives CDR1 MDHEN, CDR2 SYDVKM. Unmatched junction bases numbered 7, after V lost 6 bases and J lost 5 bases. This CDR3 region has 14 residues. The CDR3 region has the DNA TGTGCCAGCAGCAAGACAGGGGGCGGGAACGAGCAGTACTTC. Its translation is CASSKTGGGNEQYF.

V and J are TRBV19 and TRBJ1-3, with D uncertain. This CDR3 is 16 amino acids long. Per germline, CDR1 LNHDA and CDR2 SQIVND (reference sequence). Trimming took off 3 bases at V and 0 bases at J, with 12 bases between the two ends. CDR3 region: CASSIFIGSSGNTIYF. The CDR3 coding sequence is TGTGCCAGTAGTATCTTTATCGGTAGCTCTGGAAACACCATATATTTT. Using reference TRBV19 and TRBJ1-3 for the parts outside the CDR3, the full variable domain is DGGITQSPKYLFRKEGQNVTLSCEQNLNHDAMYWYRQDPGQGLRLIYYSQIVNDFQKGDIAEGYSVSREKKESFPLTVTSAQKNPTAFYLCASSIFIGSSGNTIYFGEGSWLTVV.

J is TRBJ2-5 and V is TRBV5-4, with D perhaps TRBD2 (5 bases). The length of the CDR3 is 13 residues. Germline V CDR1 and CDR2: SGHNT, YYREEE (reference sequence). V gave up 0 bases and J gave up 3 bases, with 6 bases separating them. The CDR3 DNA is TGTGCCAGCAGCTTGGAGAGGGAAGAGACCCAGTACTTC. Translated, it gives CASSLEREETQYF.

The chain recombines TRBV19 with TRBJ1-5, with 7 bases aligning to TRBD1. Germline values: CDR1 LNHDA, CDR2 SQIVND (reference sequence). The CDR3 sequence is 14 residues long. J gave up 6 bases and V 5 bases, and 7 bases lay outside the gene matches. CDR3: CASSPSTGVQPQHF. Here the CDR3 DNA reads TGTGCCAGTAGTCCATCTACAGGGGTTCAGCCCCAGCATTTT.

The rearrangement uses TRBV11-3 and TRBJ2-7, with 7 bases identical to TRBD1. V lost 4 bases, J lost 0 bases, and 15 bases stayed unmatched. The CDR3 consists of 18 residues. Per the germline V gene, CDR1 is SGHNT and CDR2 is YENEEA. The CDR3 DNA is TGTGCCAGCAGCTCACAGAAGACAGGGCACGGGGACTCCTACGAGCAGTACTTC. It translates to CASSSQKTGHGDSYEQYF.

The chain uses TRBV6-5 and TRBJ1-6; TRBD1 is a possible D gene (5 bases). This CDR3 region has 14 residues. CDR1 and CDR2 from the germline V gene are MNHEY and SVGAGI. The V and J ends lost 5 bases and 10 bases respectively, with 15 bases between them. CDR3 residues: CASSKGSGVSPLHF. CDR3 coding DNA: TGTGCCAGCAGTAAGGGGTCTGGGGTCTCACCCCTCCACTTT.

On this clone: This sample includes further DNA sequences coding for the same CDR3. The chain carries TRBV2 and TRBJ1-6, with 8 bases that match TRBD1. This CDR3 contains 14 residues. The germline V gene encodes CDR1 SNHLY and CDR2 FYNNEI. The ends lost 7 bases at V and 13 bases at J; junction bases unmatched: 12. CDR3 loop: CASINRGIDSPLHF. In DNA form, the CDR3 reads TGTGCCAGCATTAACAGGGGGATTGACTCCCCCCTCCACTTT.